These T cell receptor beta chains were read from a single sample in a study of T cells in Graves' hyperthyroidism and ophthalmopathy. One entry per CDR3 protein, called by TCRdb with MiXCR from the multiplex PCR reads. Altogether around 280,000 distinct CDR3 sequences are present, 13% being singletons, with the ten largest covering 6.5% to 10%. Sequences were obtained from blood. These receptors were obtained from a woman in her thirties with Graves' hyperthyroidism that later progressed to Graves' ophthalmopathy. CDR3s include the opening cysteine and the closing phenylalanine or tryptophan. The D gene is left open where the match is weak. A row's size may be missing; if present it is once, few, many or a size class.

DNA,CDR3,D,J,size,V
TGCGCCAGCAGCGAGGGACAGGGGGCGGTCGCTGAAAACATTCAGTACTTC,CASSEGQGAVAENIQYF,TRBD1,TRBJ2-4,-,TRBV5-1
TGCGCCAGCAGCCAAGGGAGCGGGAGGGACAATGAGCAGTTCTTC,CASSQGSGRDNEQFF,TRBD2,TRBJ2-1,few,TRBV4-3
TGTGCCTGGAGTGTACAGAGGGCCGGAGGAGATACGCAGTATTTT,CAWSVQRAGGDTQYF,-,TRBJ2-3,many,TRBV30
TGTGCCAGCAGCCAAGTGCCTGGACAGGTGGAGGGCTACACCTTC,CASSQVPGQVEGYTF,TRBD1,TRBJ1-2,many,TRBV3-1
TGTGCCAGCACCTACACCGGGGAGCTGTTTTTT,CASTYTGELFF,-,TRBJ2-2,-,TRBV5-5
TGTGCCAGCGGGGGGGAACTAGCGGGAGGTGAGCAGTTCTTC,CASGGELAGGEQFF,TRBD2,TRBJ2-1,many,TRBV27
TGTGCCAGTAGGACCAGCACGGATTCACCCCTCCACTTT,CASRTSTDSPLHF,-,TRBJ1-6,few,TRBV19
TGCGCCAGCAGCCCGGGGACTAGCGGGACCGGGGAGCTGTTTTTT,CASSPGTSGTGELFF,TRBD2,TRBJ2-2,many,TRBV4-3
TGTGCCAGTAGACTTTCCGGGACAGGGACCGGCTACACCTTC,CASRLSGTGTGYTF,TRBD1,TRBJ1-2,many,TRBV19
TGCGCCAGCAGCCCCCTAGGGTACGGGAGGACTGAAGCTTTCTTT,CASSPLGYGRTEAFF,-,TRBJ1-1,-,TRBV4-1
TGTGCCAGTAGTACCAGGACCGGGGGAGGCACCGGGGAGCTGTTTTTT,CASSTRTGGGTGELFF,-,TRBJ2-2,many,TRBV19
TGTGCCACGAGCGCGAGGACCCCGATGTCAGATACGCAGTATTTT,CATSARTPMSDTQYF,-,TRBJ2-3,many,TRBV24-1
TGTGCCAGCTCACCACAGGGGGGCAATCAGCCCCAGCATTTT,CASSPQGGNQPQHF,-,TRBJ1-5,many,TRBV18
TGTGCCAGCAGTGAGATGTCCCTGAACACTGAAGCTTTCTTT,CASSEMSLNTEAFF,-,TRBJ1-1,many,TRBV2
TGTGCCTGGAGTCGAGCGGGAGGGGTCACAGATACGCAGTATTTT,CAWSRAGGVTDTQYF,TRBD2,TRBJ2-3,-,TRBV30
TGTGCCAGCAGTGAAGGGCTAGCGGGATTAAGTGGGAGAGAGACCCAGTACTTC,CASSEGLAGLSGRETQYF,TRBD2,TRBJ2-5,many,TRBV2
TGCGCCAGCAGCCCGAGTTCCGGACAGTGGGGCTTGAATAATGAAAAACTGTTTTTT,CASSPSSGQWGLNNEKLFF,-,TRBJ1-4,-,TRBV4-3
TGTGCCAGCAGCTTTGGAATTCGCCCCCGGGCGCCAGATACGCAGTATTTT,CASSFGIRPRAPDTQYF,-,TRBJ2-3,-,TRBV7-2
TGTGCCAGCTCACCACGGGAAGGAGATAGCACAGATACGCAGTATTTT,CASSPREGDSTDTQYF,-,TRBJ2-3,many,TRBV18
TGTGCCAGCAGCTTAGAAGGGACAGGGGGCGATGAGCAGTTCTTC,CASSLEGTGGDEQFF,TRBD1,TRBJ2-1,many,TRBV7-2
TGTGCCAGCACCTCCCCAGGGGGACTAGCGGTTCATGAGCAGTTCTTC,CASTSPGGLAVHEQFF,TRBD2,TRBJ2-1,many,TRBV28
TGTGCCAGCAGAGTGAACACTGAAGCTTTCTTT,CASRVNTEAFF,-,TRBJ1-1,many,TRBV28
TGTGCCAGCACCCCAGACAGGTCTGCCAAAAACATTCAGTACTTC,CASTPDRSAKNIQYF,-,TRBJ2-4,many,TRBV28
TGTGCCAGCAGCGTACTAGCGGGAGTAACCGGGGAGCTGTTTTTT,CASSVLAGVTGELFF,TRBD2,TRBJ2-2,many,TRBV3-1
TGTGCCAGCAGTCCAGGGGCAGTCTACAATGAGCAGTTCTTC,CASSPGAVYNEQFF,-,TRBJ2-1,-,TRBV5-5
TGCAGTGCTATCCCAGCTGGCGGGGTACTACAAGAGACCCAGTACTTC,CSAIPAGGVLQETQYF,-,TRBJ2-5,-,TRBV20-1
TGTGCCAGTGGCCTGCGGGACGCCTACAATGAGCAGTTCTTC,CASGLRDAYNEQFF,-,TRBJ2-1,many,TRBV6-2/TRBV6-3
TGTGCCAGCAGATCCCCGCCTAGCGGGAGGCAACGGGTGGGCACAGATACGCAGTATTTT,CASRSPPSGRQRVGTDTQYF,TRBD2,TRBJ2-3,once,TRBV6-2/TRBV6-3
TGTGCCAGCTCACCCCCCGGACTAGCGGAGGGGGTGACCCAGTACTTC,CASSPPGLAEGVTQYF,TRBD2,TRBJ2-5,many,TRBV18
TGTGCCAGCAGCTTAACTGGTCTAGGGGAGACCCAGTACTTC,CASSLTGLGETQYF,-,TRBJ2-5,many,TRBV7-3
TGTGCCAGCAGCGTCCCGGACAGGGGTCATGAGCAGTTCTTC,CASSVPDRGHEQFF,TRBD1,TRBJ2-1,many,TRBV7-3
TGTGCCAGCAGTACAGGGTATCTATATCAGCCCCAGCATTTT,CASSTGYLYQPQHF,-,TRBJ1-5,-,TRBV6-1
TGCGCCAGCAGCTTGGGGCAGCACACAGATACGCAGTATTTT,CASSLGQHTDTQYF,-,TRBJ2-3,many,TRBV5-1
TGTGCCAGCAGCTTAGTAGGGACGGGCAACACTGAAGCTTTCTTT,CASSLVGTGNTEAFF,-,TRBJ1-1,-,TRBV7-2
TGTGCCAGCAGCTGGGAGACCACCATCGGCACAGATACGCAGTATTTT,CASSWETTIGTDTQYF,-,TRBJ2-3,many,TRBV7-9
TGTGCCAGCAGTCTTAGGGGGTCTGAAGCTTTCTTT,CASSLRGSEAFF,-,TRBJ1-1,-,TRBV12-3/TRBV12-4
TGTGCCAGCAGCTTTGGGACTAGCGGATACAATGAGCAGTTCTTC,CASSFGTSGYNEQFF,TRBD2,TRBJ2-1,many,TRBV11-2
TGTGCCAGCAGCACTCTGGGGGGCGCTGACTATGGCTACACCTTC,CASSTLGGADYGYTF,-,TRBJ1-2,few,TRBV7-9
TGTGCCAGCAGCTTAGGGTCGAAAAGGGTTGAGCAGTTCTTC,CASSLGSKRVEQFF,-,TRBJ2-1,many,TRBV7-2
TGTGCCAGCAGTTACTATGGGGATACGCAGTATTTT,CASSYYGDTQYF,-,TRBJ2-3,many,TRBV6-2/TRBV6-3
TGTGCCAGCAGTTCATCAGCAGGGCCAGGGTACTATGGCTACACCTTC,CASSSSAGPGYYGYTF,-,TRBJ1-2,-,TRBV27
TGTGCCAGCAGTGGGGCGGCGACATCCTACGAGCAGTACTTC,CASSGAATSYEQYF,-,TRBJ2-7,many,TRBV5-5
TGTGCCAGCAGCCAATTTAGCGGGAGGGCCTACGAGCAGTACTTC,CASSQFSGRAYEQYF,TRBD2,TRBJ2-7,many,TRBV3-1
TGTGCCACCATGCCGACAGCGAGGGAGACCCAGTACTTC,CATMPTARETQYF,-,TRBJ2-5,many,TRBV6-1
TGCAGTGCTAGCCCGGACTCTTACGAGCAGTACTTC,CSASPDSYEQYF,-,TRBJ2-7,many,TRBV20-1
TGTGCCAGCAGTTATTACAGGCAAGCAAACCAGCCCCAGCATTTT,CASSYYRQANQPQHF,-,TRBJ1-5,many,TRBV6-2/TRBV6-3
TGTGCCAGCAGTTACGATTCCGGCAGGGGGTTAGCGGGAGGTGCCGGGGAGCTGTTTTTT,CASSYDSGRGLAGGAGELFF,TRBD2,TRBJ2-2,-,TRBV6-5
TGTGCCATCGAACGCATCCGTCGGGCAGCGAGCTCCTATAATTCACCCCTCCACTTT,CAIERIRRAASSYNSPLHF,-,TRBJ1-6,many,TRBV7-9
TGTGCCAGCAGGCGCGCGAATATCCAAGAGACCCAGTACTTC,CASRRANIQETQYF,-,TRBJ2-5,few,TRBV6-2/TRBV6-3
TGTGCCAGCAGCTTTGGACAGGGAGGTATCTATGGCTACACCTTC,CASSFGQGGIYGYTF,TRBD1,TRBJ1-2,many,TRBV11-2
TGTGCCAGCAGCCAAGCACGGGGAAACACCGGGGAGCTGTTTTTT,CASSQARGNTGELFF,-,TRBJ2-2,many,TRBV3-1
TGCAGTGCTTATCCTAGCGGAACCTACAATGAGCAGTTCTTC,CSAYPSGTYNEQFF,TRBD2,TRBJ2-1,many,TRBV20-1
TGTGCCAGCAGTTTGGGGCCAGGAATAACCTATAATTCACCCCTCCACTTT,CASSLGPGITYNSPLHF,-,TRBJ1-6,-,TRBV28
TGTGCCAGCAGCTTAGACTCGGGTCTTGAGCCCCAGCATTTT,CASSLDSGLEPQHF,-,TRBJ1-5,-,TRBV7-2
TGTGCCAGCAGCGGGTCCGGGACAGGGCCCCAAGAGACCCAGTACTTC,CASSGSGTGPQETQYF,TRBD1,TRBJ2-5,many,TRBV7-6